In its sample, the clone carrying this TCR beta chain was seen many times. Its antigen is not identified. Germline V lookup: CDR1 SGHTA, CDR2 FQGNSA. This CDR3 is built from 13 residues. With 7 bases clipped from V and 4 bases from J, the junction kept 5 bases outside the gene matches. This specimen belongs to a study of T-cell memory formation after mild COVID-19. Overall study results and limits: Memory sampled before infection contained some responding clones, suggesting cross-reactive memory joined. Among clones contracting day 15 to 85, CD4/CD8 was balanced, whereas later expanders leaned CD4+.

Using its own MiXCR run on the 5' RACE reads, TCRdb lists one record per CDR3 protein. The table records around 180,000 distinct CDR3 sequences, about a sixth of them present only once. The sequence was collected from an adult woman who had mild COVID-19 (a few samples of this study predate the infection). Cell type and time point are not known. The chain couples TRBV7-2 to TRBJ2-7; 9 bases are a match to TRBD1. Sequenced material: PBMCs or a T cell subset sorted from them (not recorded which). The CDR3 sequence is CASNTQGAYEQYF. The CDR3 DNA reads TGTGCCAGCAATACACAGGGGGCTTACGAGCAGTACTTC.